The entry below describes one TCR beta chain. V was clipped by 7 bases and J by 8 bases, with 21 bases between them. The V gene's germline CDR1 is SQVTM and CDR2 ANQGSEA. This CDR3 is built from 14 residues. The data stem from a study of blood T cell repertoires in COVID-19. Only in-frame clones appear in the TCRdb table, and some are missing; sequencing was by immunoSEQ multiplex PCR. The sample holds fewer than 150,000 clones; 88% are singletons and the top ten take about 28%. The receptor comes from a human donor in a cohort sampled during active COVID-19. Sequencing was performed on peripheral blood. This chain links TRBV29-1 with TRBJ2-1; D is perhaps TRBD2 (9 bases). CDR3 loop: CSAQGAGGPYEQFF. As DNA, the CDR3 is TGCAGCGCCCAGGGGGCGGGGGGGCCGTATGAGCAGTTCTTC.